These T cell receptor beta chains were read from a single sample in a study of blood T cells in healthy people across ages. TCRdb processed the 5' RACE reads anew with MiXCR; each CDR3 protein has one entry. The data contain roughly 1,700,000 distinct CDR3 sequences, roughly 30% of them singletons. The sample consisted of blood. These TCRs come from a woman in her 30s in good health. CDR3s include the opening cysteine and the closing phenylalanine or tryptophan. The D gene is left open where the match is weak. Where a row states a size, it is once, few, many or the class of an expanded clone; other rows omit it.

J gene	V gene	clone size	D gene	CDR3 protein	CDR3 DNA
TRBJ2-1	TRBV5-1	NA	NA	CASSRQTKPYNEQFF	TGCGCCAGCAGTAGACAGACCAAGCCCTACAATGAGCAGTTCTTC
TRBJ2-4	TRBV29-1	many	NA	CSVGQRAKNIQYF	TGCAGCGTCGGACAGAGAGCCAAAAACATTCAGTACTTC
TRBJ2-7	TRBV27	few	NA	CASSSRPGRNYEQYF	TGTGCCAGCAGTTCAAGGCCAGGAAGGAACTACGAGCAGTACTTC
TRBJ2-1	TRBV7-9	few	NA	CASSALSGIEQFF	TGTGCCAGCAGCGCTTTATCAGGGATTGAGCAGTTCTTC
TRBJ2-7	TRBV20-1	many	TRBD1	CSARARDRGLYEQYF	TGCAGTGCTAGGGCCCGGGACAGGGGACTCTACGAGCAGTACTTC
TRBJ2-1	TRBV30	NA	NA	CTWSPEPDSYNEQFF	TGTACCTGGAGTCCCGAGCCGGACTCCTACAATGAGCAGTTCTTC
TRBJ2-7	TRBV7-9	few	TRBD1	CASSTGLGTDSYEQYF	TGTGCCAGCAGCACTGGTCTCGGGACAGACTCCTACGAGCAGTACTTC
TRBJ2-1	TRBV5-1	NA	TRBD2	CASSLGTSRRRANNEQFF	TGCGCCAGCAGCTTGGGGACTAGCAGGAGAAGAGCCAACAATGAGCAGTTCTTC
TRBJ2-1	TRBV4-1	few	TRBD2	CASSQGTSGGRLRFNEQFF	TGCGCCAGCAGCCAAGGGACTAGCGGGGGCCGACTTAGGTTCAATGAGCAGTTCTTC
TRBJ2-3	TRBV4-1	NA	TRBD2	CASSQALTRGGVGTQYF	TGCGCCAGCAGCCAAGCCCTCACGCGCGGGGGGGTGGGTACGCAGTATTTT
TRBJ2-5	TRBV5-1	NA	TRBD2	CASSLVSAGGRETQYF	TGCGCCAGCAGCTTGGTTTCGGCGGGGGGGCGAGAGACCCAGTACTTC
TRBJ1-5	TRBV7-2	NA	NA	CASSAQKGNQPQHF	TGTGCCAGCAGCGCCCAGAAGGGCAATCAGCCCCAGCATTTT
TRBJ2-2	TRBV5-6	NA	TRBD1	CASSTYRGTGELFF	TGTGCCAGCAGCACATACAGGGGCACCGGGGAGCTGTTTTTT
TRBJ1-6	TRBV28	few	NA	CASSSSRRVRNSPLHF	TGTGCCAGCAGTTCCTCCCGACGGGTACGGAATTCACCCCTCCACTTT
TRBJ1-2	TRBV12-3/TRBV12-4	many	NA	CASSFGREFGYTF	TGTGCCAGCAGTTTCGGCAGGGAATTTGGCTACACCTTC
TRBJ2-3	TRBV14	few	TRBD1	CASSRQGGSSTDTQYF	TGTGCCAGCAGCCGACAAGGGGGCAGTTCCACAGATACGCAGTATTTT
TRBJ2-3	TRBV7-9	few	TRBD1	CASSRATGGSDTQYF	TGTGCCAGCAGCCGAGCGACAGGGGGTTCGGATACGCAGTATTTT
TRBJ2-3	TRBV10-3	few	NA	CAISESVRDKPTDTQYF	TGTGCCATCAGTGAGTCGGTCAGGGACAAGCCCACAGATACGCAGTATTTT
TRBJ2-7	TRBV7-2	many	NA	CASSLHRTLDQYF	TGTGCCAGCAGCTTACATCGGACACTAGATCAGTACTTC
TRBJ1-2	TRBV9	NA	NA	CASSVASGFYGHTF	TGTGCCAGCAGCGTAGCTTCAGGATTCTATGGCCACACCTTC
TRBJ2-7	TRBV14	NA	NA	CVSSPDWISEQYF	TGTGTCAGCAGCCCGGACTGGATTTCCGAGCAGTACTTC
TRBJ2-6	TRBV3-1	few	NA	CASSYPGRNSGANVLTF	TGTGCCAGCAGCTACCCGGGACGGAACTCTGGGGCCAACGTCCTGACTTTC
TRBJ2-4	TRBV7-2	few	NA	CASSLKGQTLAKNIQYF	TGTGCCAGCAGCTTAAAGGGGCAGACCCTAGCCAAAAACATTCAGTACTTC
TRBJ1-2	TRBV5-1	few	NA	CASSFAGRTDYGYTF	TGCGCCAGCAGCTTCGCGGGGAGGACAGACTATGGCTACACCTTC
TRBJ1-2	TRBV4-1	many	TRBD1	CASSRGTANYNYGYTF	TGCGCCAGCAGCCGCGGGACAGCCAACTATAACTATGGCTACACCTTC
TRBJ1-2	TRBV7-2	few	NA	CASGSQGSHYGYTF	TGTGCCAGCGGATCACAGGGCAGCCACTATGGCTACACCTTC